This T cell receptor (beta chain) is from a study of cytomegalovirus exposure and HLA in healthy donors. Study-wide findings and caveats: Common viral pathogens (according to a later analysis) appeared linked to several of the most significant clusters. Later work associated approximately 17,000 TCR beta sequences with HLA alleles at 0.05 false discovery rate. Cytomegalovirus status, reportedly, was diagnosed with high specificity and sensitivity by the classifier. Certain indistinguishable V segments, among them TRBV6-2 and TRBV6-3, were excluded.

The PCR employed 60 Vbeta primers together with 13 Jbeta primers. Libraries were prepared by immunoSEQ multiplex PCR; TCRdb keeps only in-frame clonotypes and omits some of them. The repertoire consists of some 170,000 clones, with about two thirds occurring once and the leading ten covering approximately 3%. About this clone itself: Its antigen is unknown.

Germline V lookup: CDR1 SNHLY, CDR2 FYNNEI. The V segment lost 4 bases and the J segment 3 bases; nucleotides outside the gene matches: 9. The CDR3 runs 15 residues. The source is a woman aged 25 to 39 in good health and CMV-seronegative. Sequencing input: PBMCs. This chain joins TRBV2 and TRBJ2-7; 7 positions match TRBD2. CDR3 region: CASSVNSGTHYEQYF. The CDR3 region has the DNA TGTGCCAGCAGTGTCAACAGCGGGACCCACTACGAGCAGTACTTC.